A single sample is the source of the 26 T cell receptor beta chains below, sequenced in a study of vaccination effects on CD4 cells after COVID-19. Antigen-specific CD4+ T cell clonotypes were called by their expansion after viral peptide-pool culture in ViraFEST. Cultured cells yielded isolated CD4+ T cells after 10 days. Each participant was given two doses of one vaccine (BNT162b2 or mRNA-1273). Using immunoSEQ multiplex PCR, the repertoire was profiled, and TCRdb retains in-frame clones only, with some absent. The repertoire holds over 80,000 clones, with 77% as singletons. The antigens these receptors bind are not known. This specimen was CD4+ T cells from PBMCs cultured with HCoV-OC43 spike peptides, taken after COVID-19 vaccination. Subset described: HCoV-OC43 spike overlapping peptide pool stimulation. These receptors were collected from a human donor who received a COVID-19 vaccine.

V gene TRBV6-5 combines with J gene TRBJ2-3, with a weak D call TRBD1 (6 bases). V was cut by 6 bases and J by 7 bases, with 14 bases left in between. This CDR3 contains 13 residues. Germline V lookup: CDR1 MNHEY, CDR2 SVGAGI. The DNA for the CDR3 is TGTGCCAGCAGACTTCATCAGGGGAATACGCAGTATTTT. It is translated as CASRLHQGNTQYF.

Only a few counts were recorded for this clone. This chain connects TRBV19 to TRBJ1-6; 9 bases fit TRBD1. The CDR3 sequence is 16 residues long. J gave up 3 bases and V 6 bases, and 6 bases lay outside the gene matches. Germline CDR1 is LNHDA and CDR2 is SQIVND (reference sequence). CDR3 sequence: CASSATGGSYNSPLHF. The CDR3, as DNA: TGTGCCAGTAGCGCTACAGGGGGCAGCTATAATTCACCCCTCCACTTT.

The chain uses TRBV2 and TRBJ2-5; possibly TRBD2 for D (6 bases). The ends were cut back, 6 bases at V and 2 bases at J, with 16 bases in the middle. Germline lookup yields CDR1 SNHLY and CDR2 FYNNEI. The CDR3 totals 15 residues. CDR3 sequence (DNA): TGTGCCAGCAGCCCCCTCGCGGGGATACAAGAGACCCAGTACTTC. Amino acid sequence: CASSPLAGIQETQYF. The full variable domain, completed using reference TRBV2 and TRBJ2-5, is EPEVTQTPSHQVTQMGQEVILRCVPISNHLYFYWYRQILGQKVEFLVSFYNNEISEKSEIFDDQFSVERPDGSNFTLKIRSTKLEDSAMYFCASSPLAGIQETQYFGPGTRLLVL.

On this clone itself: Other DNA sequences in this sample translate to the same CDR3. The CDR3 nucleotides read TGTGCCAGCAGCGTAGGAGGGGGCGCGGATACGCAGTATTTT. Protein product: CASSVGGGADTQYF. This rearrangement joins TRBV9 to TRBJ2-3; 7 nucleotides match TRBD1. Unmatched junction bases numbered 4, after V lost 0 bases and J lost 6 bases. Germline V CDR1 and CDR2: SGDLS, YYNGEE. CDR3 length: 14 amino acids.

This clone has only a few counts. This sequence joins TRBV6-5 and TRBJ1-4, with TRBD1 matching over 11 bases. Germline assignment: CDR1 MNHEY and CDR2 SVGAGI. Germline trimming cut 6 bases from V and 8 bases from J; bases unmatched to any gene: 11. This CDR3 contains 16 residues. As DNA, the CDR3 is TGTGCCAGCAGCTACGGGACAGGGGGTTCAGTGGAAAAACTGTTTTTT. Its protein is CASSYGTGGSVEKLFF.

For the CDR3, the DNA is TGCAGTGCTAGAGAGAACTACGAGCAGTACGTC. Its translation: CSARENYEQYV. The J gene is TRBJ2-7, the V gene TRBV20-1; D not certain. Trimming pared 0 bases from V and 3 bases from J, leaving 3 bases between. CDR3 size: 11 residues. CDR1 DFQATT and CDR2 SNEGSKA come from the germline V gene (reference sequence).

As to this clone: This CDR3 is also generated by other DNA sequences in the sample. The V call is TRBV3-1 (or the pseudogene TRBV3-2), the J call TRBJ1-4; D call uncertain. CDR1 is LGHDT, CDR2 YNNKEL, per germline (reference sequence). V gave up 4 bases and J gave up 7 bases, with 4 bases separating them. This CDR3 spans 11 amino acids. CDR3 residues: CASSPGEKLFF. The CDR3, as DNA: TGTGCCAGCAGCCCCGGTGAAAAACTGTTTTTT.

The chain's CDR3 is CASSLRGRAGANVLTF. The CDR3 DNA sequence: TGTGCCAGCAGTCTCAGGGGACGTGCTGGGGCCAACGTCCTGACTTTC. The chain carries TRBV27 and TRBJ2-6, with TRBD1 as a possible D gene (6 bases). Per germline, CDR1 MNHEY and CDR2 SMNVEV (reference sequence). With 5 bases removed from V and 2 bases from J, the gap between germline ends came to 13 bases. The CDR3 totals 16 residues.

The V gene is TRBV28, the J gene TRBJ1-2; TRBD1 might be the D (6 bases). V lost 2 bases and J 5 bases, leaving 18 bases between the germline ends. The length of the CDR3 is 16 residues. Germline loops: CDR1 MDHEN, CDR2 SYDVKM. This CDR3 reads CASSLPTGSSLYGYTF. The CDR3 DNA follows: TGTGCCAGCAGTTTACCTACAGGGTCATCGTTATATGGCTACACCTTC.

This sequence joins TRBV7-9 and TRBJ2-2, with D hard to call. Trimming took off 8 bases at V and 2 bases at J, with 18 bases between the two ends. The germline CDR1 and CDR2 sequences are SEHNR and FQNEAQ (reference sequence). The CDR3 is made up of 16 amino acids. This CDR3 reads CASSLRRKLNTGELFF. CDR3 DNA: TGTGCCAGCTCCTTAAGAAGGAAACTCAACACCGGGGAGCTGTTTTTT.

The chain couples TRBV2 to TRBJ1-6; D is ambiguous. V shed 4 bases and J shed 7 bases, with 11 bases lying between them. CDR3 size: 14 residues. Looked up from germline, CDR1 is SNHLY and CDR2 is FYNNEI. CDR3 bases: TGTGCCAGCAGTGTTTGGGGAGGAAATTCACCCCTCCACTTT. This sequence encodes CASSVWGGNSPLHF.

This chain uses TRBV6-5 with TRBJ1-5; D gene ambiguous. The CDR3 consists of 12 residues. Trimming took off 5 bases at V and 4 bases at J, with 6 bases between the two ends. From germline, CDR1 is MNHEY and CDR2 SVGAGI. The CDR3 DNA reads TGTGCCAGCAGTAGGTTGAATCAGCCCCAGCATTTT. Translating gives CASSRLNQPQHF.

The V gene is TRBV5-1, the J gene TRBJ2-1; D call uncertain. With 2 bases removed from V and 5 bases from J, the gap between germline ends came to 2 bases. In germline, CDR1 is SGHRS, CDR2 YFSETQ. This CDR3 comprises 11 residues. As DNA, the CDR3 is TGCGCCAGCAGCTTAAACAATGAGCAGTTCTTC. Its translation: CASSLNNEQFF.

The chain couples TRBV28 to TRBJ1-1, with TRBD1 matching 9 bases. V was clipped by 6 bases and J by 7 bases; unmatched bases: 15. The CDR3 spans 16 residues. Germline V gene sequence: CDR1 MDHEN, CDR2 SYDVKM. The CDR3 nucleotides read TGTGCCAGCAGCCCTGCGTACAGGGGGCTCAGGGGTGAAGCTTTCTTT. Protein sequence: CASSPAYRGLRGEAFF.

The chain uses TRBV3-1 (or the pseudogene TRBV3-2) and TRBJ2-3; maybe TRBD2 (5 bases). The CDR3 has 12 amino acids. The germline CDR1 and CDR2 sequences are LGHDT and YNNKEL (reference sequence). Deletions cut 1 base from V and 9 bases from J, with 8 bases between. CDR3 DNA: TGTGCCAGCAGCCAAGTAGGCGGGACGCAGTATTTT. Protein sequence: CASSQVGGTQYF.

The V and J genes are TRBV5-4 and TRBJ2-7; unclear D gene. Trimming took 0 bases from V and 0 from J, leaving 4 bases between them. The CDR3 sequence is 13 residues long. Germline V gives CDR1 SGHNT, CDR2 YYREEE (reference sequence). The CDR3 here is CASSLGHSYEQYV. Written as DNA, the CDR3 is TGTGCCAGCAGCTTGGGACACTCCTACGAGCAGTACGTC.

Written as DNA, the CDR3 is TGCGCCAGCAGCCGACAGACTAGCGGGGGGACTGAGCAGTTCTTC. This translates into CASSRQTSGGTEQFF. This rearrangement joins TRBV4-3 to TRBJ2-1, with TRBD2 matching 13 bases. The V gene's germline CDR1 is LGHNA and CDR2 YSLEER. After removal of 4 bases from V and 9 bases from J, the junction contained 6 bases not matched to a gene. The CDR3 runs to 15 residues.

This sequence joins TRBV24-1 and TRBJ1-2; no firm D call. The CDR3 has 14 residues. The germline CDR1 and CDR2 sequences are KGHDR and SFDVKD. V was pared by 2 bases and J by 4 bases, with 10 bases between. CDR3 sequence reads: CATSDSGRGYGYTF. The CDR3 coding sequence is TGTGCCACCAGTGATTCCGGACGGGGCTATGGCTACACCTTC.

The CDR3 DNA reads TGTGCCAGCAGATCACAGGGGGTTAACTATGGCTACACCTTC. Its translation: CASRSQGVNYGYTF. V gene TRBV28 combines with J gene TRBJ1-2; 8 bases fit TRBD1. Trimming cost V 6 bases and J 1 base; bases outside gene matches: 4. CDR1 and CDR2 from the germline V gene are MDHEN and SYDVKM. The CDR3 is 14 amino acids.

V gene TRBV19 combines with J gene TRBJ1-2; 9 bases map to TRBD1. With 3 bases clipped from V and 6 bases from J, the junction kept 8 bases outside the gene matches. Germline loops: CDR1 LNHDA, CDR2 SQIVND (reference sequence). The CDR3 is made up of 15 amino acids. Here the CDR3 DNA reads TGTGCCAGTAGTATCTCCGGGACAGGGTGGGATGGCTACACCTTC. Translated, it gives CASSISGTGWDGYTF.

This clone was seen a few times. V and J are TRBV4-1 and TRBJ1-5, with 8 bases that match TRBD1. V trimming: 0 bases; J trimming: 3 bases; junction bases outside the gene matches: 7. CDR1 and CDR2 (germline): MGHRA, YSYEKL. The CDR3 extends over 17 amino acids. CDR3 in DNA: TGCGCCAGCAGCCAAGATGGGGGACAGGAGACCAATCAGCCCCAGCATTTT. Its protein is CASSQDGGQETNQPQHF.

The chain links TRBV6-5 to TRBJ1-2; D is ambiguous. From germline, CDR1 is MNHEY and CDR2 SVGAGI. The CDR3 has 15 residues. Trimming removed 0 bases at V and 7 bases at J, with 15 bases between. The CDR3 protein is CASSYSSRFLGGYTF. The CDR3 nucleotides read TGTGCCAGCAGTTACTCGAGCAGGTTTTTAGGTGGCTACACCTTC.

The CDR3 DNA reads as TGTGCCAGCAGTGCGACCTACCCGGGACAGGAGCAGTACGTC. Translation gives CASSATYPGQEQYV. The chain joins TRBV6-4 to TRBJ2-7; 7 nucleotides line up with TRBD1. V trimming: 4 bases; J trimming: 7 bases; junction bases outside the gene matches: 10. Germline V gives CDR1 MRHNA, CDR2 SNTAGT. This CDR3 region has 14 residues.

This chain connects TRBV21-1 to TRBJ1-2; the table names TRBD1, a call not compared with the DNA. TRBV21-1 is a listed pseudogene. This CDR3 region has 13 residues. The CDR3 coding sequence is TGTGCCAGCAGGGGACAGGGAGGGGATGGCTACACCTTC. This encodes CASRGQGGDGYTF.

This clone was counted a few times. This rearrangement joins TRBV4-3 to TRBJ2-5, with a weak D call TRBD1 (5 bases). Trimming left V 1 base short and J 5 bases short, with 17 bases between. The germline V gene has CDR1 LGHNA and CDR2 YSLEER. The CDR3 has 16 residues. The CDR3 coding sequence is TGCGCCAGCAGCCAAGGTTTCGGCAGGGTAGGGGAGACCCAGTACTTC. Its translation: CASSQGFGRVGETQYF.

The chain combines TRBV2 with TRBJ1-2; D possibly corresponds to TRBD1 (5 bases). Germline CDR1 is SNHLY and CDR2 is FYNNEI. Trimming removed 1 base from V and 7 bases from J, with 7 bases in between. The length of the CDR3 is 12 residues. The CDR3 loop is CASSEETAGYTF. As DNA, the CDR3 is TGTGCCAGCAGTGAAGAGACAGCTGGCTACACCTTC.